Presented here are 19 T cell receptor beta chains from one specimen sequenced in a study of blood T cell repertoires in COVID-19. Using immunoSEQ multiplex PCR, the repertoire was profiled, and TCRdb retains in-frame clones only, with some absent. Of roughly 220,000 clones listed, 70% to 90% were seen once; the top ten hold 3% to 3.5%. Material for sequencing was peripheral blood. These TCRs come from a man aged 60-69 years with acute or convalescent COVID-19.

Only a few counts were recorded for this clone. V and J are TRBV7-3 and TRBJ2-1; D may be TRBD2 (6 bases). The CDR3 totals 15 residues. Germline V gene sequence: CDR1 SGHTA, CDR2 FQGTGA. With 5 bases removed from V and 2 bases from J, the gap between germline ends came to 13 bases. Here the CDR3 DNA reads TGTGCCAGCAGCCCAGGACTAAGCGCCTACAATGAGCAGTTCTTC. Translation gives CASSPGLSAYNEQFF.

V and J are TRBV7-2 and TRBJ2-1, with 9 bases lining up with TRBD1. The CDR3 is 15 residues long. CDR1 is SGHTA, CDR2 FQGNSA, per germline. V dropped 5 bases and J dropped 1; count of bases not matched to a gene: 3. Here the CDR3 reads CASSRGQGSYNEQFF. CDR3 DNA sequence: TGTGCCAGCAGCCGGGGACAGGGTTCCTACAATGAGCAGTTCTTC.

V gene TRBV7-2 combines with J gene TRBJ1-4, with D unclear. The CDR3 runs to 16 residues. Trimming cost V 3 bases and J 0 bases, with 11 bases left between them. Germline CDR1 SGHTA, CDR2 FQGNSA. CDR3 sequence reads: CASSFRPAATNEKLFF. CDR3 DNA: TGTGCCAGCAGCTTCAGGCCAGCCGCAACTAATGAAAAACTGTTTTTT.

The chain carries TRBV7-9 and TRBJ1-6, with unresolved D. CDR3 size: 17 residues. V was cut by 1 base and J by 0 bases, with 10 bases left in between. Germline CDR1 SEHNR, CDR2 FQNEAQ (reference sequence). The CDR3 coding sequence is TGTGCCAGCAGCTTAGGGACCGGGAGCTCCTATAATTCACCCCTCCACTTT. Its protein product is CASSLGTGSSYNSPLHF.

The chain is built from TRBV5-4 and TRBJ2-2; perhaps TRBD1 as D (6 bases). This CDR3 is 16 amino acids long. In germline, CDR1 is SGHNT, CDR2 YYREEE (reference sequence). V was cut by 3 bases and J by 4 bases, with 16 bases left in between. CDR3 amino acids: CASSSNRESGTGELFF. CDR3 coding DNA: TGTGCCAGCAGCTCGAACAGGGAATCGGGCACCGGGGAGCTGTTTTTT.

As DNA, the CDR3 is TGTGCCAGTACCAGGGGCAGGTCCTACAATGAGCAGTTCTTC. It encodes CASTRGRSYNEQFF. The chain joins TRBV19 to TRBJ2-1; a possible D gene is TRBD1 (6 bases). CDR1 and CDR2 (germline): LNHDA, SQIVND (reference sequence). This CDR3 region has 14 residues. V was shortened by 7 bases and J by 1 base, with 11 bases between the two germline ends.

The chain has TRBV6-4 and TRBJ2-5; no definite D call. Trimming left V 2 bases short and J 5 bases short, with 12 bases between. This CDR3 contains 14 residues. Germline V gene sequence: CDR1 MRHNA, CDR2 SNTAGT. CDR3 sequence reads: CASSDVAGSETQYF. CDR3 bases: TGTGCCAGCAGTGACGTGGCAGGTTCCGAGACCCAGTACTTC.

This clone has a single count. The chain links TRBV19 to TRBJ2-5; 8 bases align to TRBD2. The ends lost 3 bases at V and 5 bases at J; junction bases unmatched: 5. Germline V gene lookup returns CDR1 LNHDA and CDR2 SQIVND (reference sequence). The CDR3 extends over 14 amino acids. The chain's CDR3 is CASSMMGGRETQYF. For the CDR3, the DNA is TGTGCCAGTAGTATGATGGGCGGGAGGGAGACCCAGTACTTC.

This chain uses TRBV29-1 with TRBJ1-2, with a tentative D call TRBD1 (5 bases). Germline CDR1 and CDR2: SQVTM and ANQGSEA. V gave up 1 base and J gave up 2 bases, with 8 bases separating them. The length of the CDR3 is 13 residues. The CDR3 DNA is TGCAGCGTTGAAGGGGGGGGGAACTATGGCTACACCTTC. Translation: CSVEGGGNYGYTF.

The rearrangement joins TRBV9 to TRBJ1-3; TRBD1 aligns across 9 bases. This CDR3 is 17 amino acids long. The V and J ends lost 3 bases and 1 base, in that order; junction bases with no gene match: 8. Per germline, CDR1 SGDLS and CDR2 YYNGEE. The CDR3: CASSDRDRVPSGNTIYF. The CDR3, as DNA: TGTGCCAGCAGCGACCGGGACAGGGTGCCGTCTGGAAACACCATATATTTT. Full variable domain (missing parts from reference TRBV9 and TRBJ1-3): DSGVTQTPKHLITATGQRVTLRCSPRSGDLSVYWYQQSLDQGLQFLIQYYNGEERAKGNILERFSAQQFPDLHSELNLSSLELGDSALYFCASSDRDRVPSGNTIYFGEGSWLTVV.

This clone has only one observation. This rearrangement joins TRBV12-3 or TRBV12-4 to TRBJ2-1; no clear D. V was trimmed by 3 bases and J by 7 bases, leaving 4 bases between them. CDR3 length: 11 amino acids. DNA for the CDR3: TGTGCCAGCAGTTTTCGGAATGAGCAGTTCTTC. Translated, it gives CASSFRNEQFF.

This sequence joins TRBV9 and TRBJ1-3, with D unresolved. Germline values: CDR1 SGDLS, CDR2 YYNGEE. The CDR3 covers 14 residues. Trimming took 1 base from V and 4 from J, leaving 9 bases between them. CDR3 bases: TGTGCCAGCAGCGTAACGCAGCGGGGAAACACCATATATTTT. Its protein product is CASSVTQRGNTIYF.

The chain joins TRBV27 to TRBJ2-1, with TRBD1 matching 8 bases. This CDR3 has 18 residues. Losses at the gene ends were 6 bases for V and 0 bases for J; bases not matched to a gene: 13. Germline lookup yields CDR1 MNHEY and CDR2 SMNVEV (reference sequence). The CDR3 loop reads CASSQPGQARPSYNEQFF. The CDR3 DNA reads TGTGCCAGCAGCCAACCGGGACAGGCACGTCCCTCCTACAATGAGCAGTTCTTC.

This chain joins TRBV6-5 and TRBJ2-7, with 9 bases fitting TRBD1. V lost 1 base to trimming and J lost 7 bases; unmatched junction nucleotides: 5. CDR3 length equals 14 residues. From germline, CDR1 is MNHEY and CDR2 SVGAGI. CDR3 region: CASSYWDRVGEQYF. In nucleotides, the CDR3 is TGTGCCAGCAGTTACTGGGACAGGGTCGGGGAGCAGTACTTC.

This clone showed up just once. The chain uses TRBV28 and TRBJ2-2; no firm D call. Germline V gene data show CDR1 as MDHEN and CDR2 as SYDVKM. Trimming took off 5 bases at V and 4 bases at J, with 8 bases between the two ends. CDR3 length: 13 amino acids. CDR3 sequence: CASSPPVTGELFF. The DNA of the CDR3 is TGTGCCAGCAGTCCTCCGGTCACCGGGGAGCTGTTTTTT.

In nucleotides, the CDR3 is TGTGCCAGCAGCCAGGGTGACAGTGCAAAAGAGACCCAGTACTTC. This encodes CASSQGDSAKETQYF. This chain uses TRBV4-2 with TRBJ2-5; a possible D gene is TRBD1 (5 bases). Germline V CDR1 and CDR2: LGHNA, YNFKEQ. This CDR3 spans 15 amino acids. V was pared by 3 bases and J by 3 bases, with 14 bases between.

The V gene is TRBV7-3, the J gene TRBJ2-6, with TRBD1 as a possible D gene (5 bases). Germline CDR1 SGHTA, CDR2 FQGTGA. V was cut by 4 bases and J by 2 bases, with 21 bases left in between. This CDR3 contains 19 residues. For the CDR3, the DNA is TGTGCCAGCAGCTCCTACACAGTCGGACACCCAACTGGGGCCAACGTCCTGACTTTC. This gives the protein CASSSYTVGHPTGANVLTF.

The V gene is TRBV7-8, the J gene TRBJ1-5; 8 positions agree with TRBD1. CDR1 and CDR2 from the germline V gene are SGHVS and FQNEAQ. Trimming took 5 bases from V and 6 from J; bases not matched to a gene: 6. This CDR3 is built from 14 residues. In nucleotides, the CDR3 is TGTGCCAGCAGCGCCAGGGGGCTAATTCAGCCCCAGCATTTT. Translating it yields CASSARGLIQPQHF.

The genes are TRBV7-6 and TRBJ2-7, with 11 bases identical to TRBD1. J was trimmed by 0 bases and V by 5 bases; bases with no gene match: 9. There are 17 residues in the CDR3. Per germline, CDR1 SGHVS and CDR2 FNYEAQ. The CDR3 is CASSPLSGTGGSYEQYF. Written as DNA, the CDR3 is TGTGCCAGCAGCCCCTTATCCGGGACAGGGGGCTCCTACGAGCAGTACTTC.